This TCR beta chain was sequenced during a study of STAT5B mutations in CD4+ large granular lymphocyte leukemia. Control samples were healthy donors' buffy coats. Study observations and caveats: Patient CD4-sorted repertoires looked more clonal than healthy CD4+ repertoires, even without putative leukemic clones. 8/27 top patient clones versus 2/35 control clones were TRBV06-family. The CD4+ versus CD8+ T-LGLL clonality difference may reflect limited sample size.

With respect to this clone: The antigen remains unidentified.

Assay used: immunoSEQ multiplex PCR; TCRdb lists only in-frame clones, some missing. The sample has about 33,000 clones; roughly 76% are singletons. V dropped 4 bases and J dropped 4; count of bases not matched to a gene: 7. Germline loops: CDR1 LGHNA, CDR2 YSLEER. The CDR3 loop spans 17 amino acids. Sequenced input: CD4+ T cells from blood buffy coats. The source is a human donor in good health. The chain combines TRBV4-3 with TRBJ2-1; 13 bases line up with TRBD2. In DNA form, the CDR3 reads TGCGCCAGCAGCCTTGGGACTAGCGGGATTATATACAATGAGCAGTTCTTC. Translated, it gives CASSLGTSGIIYNEQFF.